The TCR beta chain under discussion was sequenced for a study of blood T cell repertoires in COVID-19. Across the whole study: COVID-19 samples collected from the United States, Italy and Spain covered acute and convalescent phases.

V shed 8 bases and J shed 3 bases, with 8 bases lying between them. The CDR3 sequence is 12 residues long. Germline V lookup: CDR1 ENHRY, CDR2 SYGVKD. This clone appeared once. A Seattle source enrolled patients during active infection and followed them longitudinally. Original analysis: Reference gene primer amplification in the assay estimated nucleated cell counts. TCRdb's copy holds only in-frame clones and misses some; the assay was immunoSEQ multiplex PCR. Clone size and V and J calls were adopted from that table, with D and trimming inferred from the DNA. The sample contains about 49,000 clones, over 70% of which appear only once.

This TCR derives from a woman of 80 years or more with COVID-19, enrolled during active disease. This chain uses TRBV10-3 with TRBJ2-1; D is unresolved. Sample: peripheral blood. Written as DNA, the CDR3 is TGTGCCATCGGCCGGAGCTACAATGAGCAGTTCTTC. As protein: CAIGRSYNEQFF.